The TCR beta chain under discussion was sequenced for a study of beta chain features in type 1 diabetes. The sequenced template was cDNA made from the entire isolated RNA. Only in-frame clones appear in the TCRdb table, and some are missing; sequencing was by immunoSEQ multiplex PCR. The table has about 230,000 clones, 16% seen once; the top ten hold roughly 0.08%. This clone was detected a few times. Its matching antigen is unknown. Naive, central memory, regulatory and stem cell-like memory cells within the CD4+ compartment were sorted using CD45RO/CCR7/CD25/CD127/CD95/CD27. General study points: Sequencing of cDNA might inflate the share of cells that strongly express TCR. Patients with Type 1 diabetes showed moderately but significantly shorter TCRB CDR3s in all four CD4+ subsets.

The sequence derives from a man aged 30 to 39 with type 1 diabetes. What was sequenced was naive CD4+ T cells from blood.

In nucleotides, the CDR3 is TGTGCCACCGGACAGGATCCCACAGATACGCAGTATTTT. It translates to CATGQDPTDTQYF. This chain joins TRBV15 and TRBJ2-3, with 7 bases matching TRBD1. This CDR3 is 13 amino acids long. J lost 2 bases, V lost 8 bases, and 4 bases had no gene match. Germline V gene data show CDR1 as LNHNV and CDR2 as YYDKDF (reference sequence).